Shown below are 3 T cell receptor beta chains from a single sample sequenced in a study of blood T cell repertoires in COVID-19. Assay used: immunoSEQ multiplex PCR; TCRdb lists only in-frame clones, some missing. This repertoire shows under 75,000 clones, 65% to 85% found once; its top ten account for about 5.9%. Material for sequencing was peripheral blood. The receptors come from a human donor in a cohort sampled during active COVID-19.

The chain joins TRBV7-9 to TRBJ1-4; the D gene is possibly TRBD1 (6 bases). Germline V lookup: CDR1 SEHNR, CDR2 FQNEAQ (reference sequence). V lost 2 bases to trimming and J lost 5 bases, with 15 bases between them. This CDR3 comprises 16 residues. CDR3 sequence (DNA): TGTGCCAGCAGCTTAAACGGGGGGCGAGCAAATGAAAAACTGTTTTTT. This gives the protein CASSLNGGRANEKLFF.

This clone was detected only a few times. V usage is TRBV12-3 or TRBV12-4 and J usage is TRBJ1-1, with D unclear. This CDR3 has 13 amino acids. V was cut by 2 bases and J by 5 bases, with 9 bases left in between. The CDR3 DNA sequence: TGTGCCAGCAGTTTAACGGCAGGAACTGAAGCTTTCTTT. Translating it yields CASSLTAGTEAFF.

This clone was recorded only once. The chain couples TRBV5-4 to TRBJ2-7; 8 nucleotides line up with TRBD2. The CDR3 runs 15 residues. The J segment lost 4 bases and the V segment lost 0 bases, leaving 6 bases of the junction unmatched. Germline V gives CDR1 SGHNT, CDR2 YYREEE (reference sequence). Here the CDR3 DNA reads TGTGCCAGCAGCTTGGAGCCAGCGGGGGCATACGAGCAGTACTTC. This sequence encodes CASSLEPAGAYEQYF.